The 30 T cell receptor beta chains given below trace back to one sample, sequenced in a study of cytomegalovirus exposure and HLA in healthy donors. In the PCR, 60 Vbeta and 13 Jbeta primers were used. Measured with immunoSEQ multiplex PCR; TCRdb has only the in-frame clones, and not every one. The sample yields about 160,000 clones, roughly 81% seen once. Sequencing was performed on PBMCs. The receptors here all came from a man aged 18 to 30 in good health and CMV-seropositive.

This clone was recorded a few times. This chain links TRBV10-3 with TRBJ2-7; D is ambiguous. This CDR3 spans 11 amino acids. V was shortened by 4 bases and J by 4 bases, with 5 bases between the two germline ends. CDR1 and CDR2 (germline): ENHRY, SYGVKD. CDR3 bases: TGTGCCATCAGTGCGGAGTACGAGCAGTACTTC. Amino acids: CAISAEYEQYF.

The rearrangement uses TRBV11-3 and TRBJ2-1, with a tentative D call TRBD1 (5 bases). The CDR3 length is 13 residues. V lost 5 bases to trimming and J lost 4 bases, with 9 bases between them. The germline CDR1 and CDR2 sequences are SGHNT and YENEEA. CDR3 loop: CASSPQVYNEQFF. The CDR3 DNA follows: TGTGCCAGCAGCCCACAGGTATACAATGAGCAGTTCTTC.

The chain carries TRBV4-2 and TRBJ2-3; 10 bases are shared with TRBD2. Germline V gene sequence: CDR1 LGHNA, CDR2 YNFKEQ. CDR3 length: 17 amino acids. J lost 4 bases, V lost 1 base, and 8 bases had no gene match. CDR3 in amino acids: CASSQAPSGGGPDTQYF. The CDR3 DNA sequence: TGTGCCAGCAGCCAAGCCCCGAGCGGGGGGGGTCCAGATACGCAGTATTTT.

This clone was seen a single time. CDR3 residues: CAGGPDDRGRGTEAFF. CDR3 coding DNA: TGCGCCGGGGGGCCAGATGACAGGGGTAGAGGCACTGAAGCTTTCTTT. This chain uses TRBV5-1 with TRBJ1-1; 8 nucleotides match TRBD1. The V gene's germline CDR1 is SGHRS and CDR2 YFSETQ. The trim removed 10 bases at V and 4 bases at J, leaving 18 bases unmatched. The CDR3 length is 16 residues. Supplemented by reference TRBV5-1 and TRBJ1-1, the full variable domain reads KAGVTQTPRYLIKTRGQQVTLSCSPISGHRSVSWYQQTPGQGLQFLFEYFSETQRNKGNFPGRFSGRQFSNSRSEMNVSTLELGDSALYLCAGGPDDRGRGTEAFFGQGTRLTVV.

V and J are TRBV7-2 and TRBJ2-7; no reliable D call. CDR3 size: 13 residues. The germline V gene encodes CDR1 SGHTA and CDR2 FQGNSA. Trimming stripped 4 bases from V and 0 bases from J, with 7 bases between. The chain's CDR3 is CASSSRVSYEQYF. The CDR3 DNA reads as TGTGCCAGCAGCTCTCGGGTCTCCTACGAGCAGTACTTC. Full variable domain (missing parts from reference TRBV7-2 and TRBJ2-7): GAGVSQSPSNKVTEKGKDVELRCDPISGHTALYWYRQSLGQGLEFLIYFQGNSAPDKSGLPSDRFSAERTGGSVSTLTIQRTQQEDSAVYLCASSSRVSYEQYFGPGTRLTVT.

CDR3 DNA: TGTGCCAGCAGCGTAGGGGCGGGGGGGCAAGGCGGGGAGCTGTTTTTT. Translating it yields CASSVGAGGQGGELFF. This sequence joins TRBV9 and TRBJ2-2; TRBD2 matches 9 bases. In germline, CDR1 is SGDLS, CDR2 YYNGEE. This CDR3 has 16 residues. The trim removed 0 bases at V and 7 bases at J, leaving 7 bases unmatched.

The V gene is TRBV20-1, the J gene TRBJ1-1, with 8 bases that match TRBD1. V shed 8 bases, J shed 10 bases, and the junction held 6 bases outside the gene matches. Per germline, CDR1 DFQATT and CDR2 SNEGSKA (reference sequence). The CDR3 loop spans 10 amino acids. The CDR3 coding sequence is TGCAGTCCGGCCGACAGGGGAGCTTTCTTT. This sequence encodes CSPADRGAFF.

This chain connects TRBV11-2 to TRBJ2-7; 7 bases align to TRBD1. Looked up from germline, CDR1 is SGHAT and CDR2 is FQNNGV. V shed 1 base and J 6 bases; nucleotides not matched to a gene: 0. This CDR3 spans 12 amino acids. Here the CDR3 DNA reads TGTGCCAGCAGCTTAGCAGGGGGCGAGCAGTACTTC. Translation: CASSLAGGEQYF.

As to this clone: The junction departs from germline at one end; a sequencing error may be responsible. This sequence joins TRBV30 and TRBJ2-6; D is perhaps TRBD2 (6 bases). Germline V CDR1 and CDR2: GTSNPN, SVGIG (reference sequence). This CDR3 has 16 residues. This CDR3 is CAWSETALGGANGLTF. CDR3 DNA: TGTGCCTGGAGCGAAACGGCCCTTGGCGGGGCCAACGGCCTGACTTTC. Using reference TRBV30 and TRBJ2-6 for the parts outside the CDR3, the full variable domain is SQTIHQWPATLVQPVGSPLSLECTVEGTSNPNLYWYRQAAGRGLQLLFYSVGIGQISSEVPQNLSASRPQDRQFILSSKKLLLSDSGFYLCAWSETALGGANGLTFGAGSRLTVL.

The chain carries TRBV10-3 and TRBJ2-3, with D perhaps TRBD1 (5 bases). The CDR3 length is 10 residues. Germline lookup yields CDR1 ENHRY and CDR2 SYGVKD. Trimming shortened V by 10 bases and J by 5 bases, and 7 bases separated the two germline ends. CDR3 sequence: CATQGDTQYF. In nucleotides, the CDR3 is TGTGCCACCCAGGGAGATACGCAGTATTTT.

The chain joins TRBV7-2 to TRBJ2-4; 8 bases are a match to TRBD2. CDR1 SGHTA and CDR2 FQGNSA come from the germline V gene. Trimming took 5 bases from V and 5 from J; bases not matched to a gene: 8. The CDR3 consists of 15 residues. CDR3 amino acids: CASSPGGGNQNIQYF. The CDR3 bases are TGTGCCAGCAGCCCCGGGGGGGGCAACCAAAACATTCAGTACTTC.

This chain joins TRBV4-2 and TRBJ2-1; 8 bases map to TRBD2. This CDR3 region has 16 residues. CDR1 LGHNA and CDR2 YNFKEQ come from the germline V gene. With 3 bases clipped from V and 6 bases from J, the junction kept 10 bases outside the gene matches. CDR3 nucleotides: TGTGCCAGCAGCCAGACCGGGACTAGTATGCCCAATGAGCAGTTCTTC. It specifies CASSQTGTSMPNEQFF.

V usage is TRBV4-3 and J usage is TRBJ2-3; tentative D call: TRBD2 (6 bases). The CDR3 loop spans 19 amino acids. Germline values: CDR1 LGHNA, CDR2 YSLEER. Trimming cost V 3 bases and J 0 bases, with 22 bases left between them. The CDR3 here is CASSQVYMGGTVSTDTQYF. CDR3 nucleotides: TGCGCCAGCAGCCAGGTCTACATGGGGGGAACAGTCAGCACAGATACGCAGTATTTT.

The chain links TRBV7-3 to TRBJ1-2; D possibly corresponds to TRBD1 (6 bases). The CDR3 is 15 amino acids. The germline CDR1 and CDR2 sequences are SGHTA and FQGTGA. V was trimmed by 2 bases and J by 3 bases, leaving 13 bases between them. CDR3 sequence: CASSLYGDTDYGYTF. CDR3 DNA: TGTGCCAGCAGCTTATACGGGGACACCGACTATGGCTACACCTTC.

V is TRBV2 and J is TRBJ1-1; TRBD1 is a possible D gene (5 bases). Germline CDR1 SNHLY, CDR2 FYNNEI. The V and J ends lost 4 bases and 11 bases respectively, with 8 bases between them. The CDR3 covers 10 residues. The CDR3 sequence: CASSAGDAFF. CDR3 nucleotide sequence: TGTGCCAGCAGTGCGGGGGACGCTTTCTTT. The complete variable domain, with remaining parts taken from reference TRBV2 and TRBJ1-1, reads EPEVTQTPSHQVTQMGQEVILRCVPISNHLYFYWYRQILGQKVEFLVSFYNNEISEKSEIFDDQFSVERPDGSNFTLKIRSTKLEDSAMYFCASSAGDAFFGQGTRLTVV.

The CDR3 region has the DNA TGCGCCAGCAGCCGAGACATGGATACGCAGTATTTT. As protein: CASSRDMDTQYF. The chain carries TRBV5-1 and TRBJ2-3; no definite D call. The CDR3 runs 12 residues. Trimming took off 4 bases at V and 6 bases at J, with 9 bases between the two ends. Germline values: CDR1 SGHRS, CDR2 YFSETQ.

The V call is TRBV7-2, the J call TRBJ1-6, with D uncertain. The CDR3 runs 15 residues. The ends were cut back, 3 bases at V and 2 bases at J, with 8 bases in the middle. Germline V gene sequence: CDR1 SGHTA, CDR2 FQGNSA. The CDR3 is CASSFGGPYNSPLHF. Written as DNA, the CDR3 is TGTGCCAGCAGCTTTGGAGGCCCCTATAATTCACCCCTCCACTTT.

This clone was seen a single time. CDR3 loop: CASSDSNTGELFF. The CDR3 DNA reads TGCGCCAGCAGTGACTCGAACACCGGGGAGCTGTTTTTT. The rearrangement joins TRBV10-2 to TRBJ2-2; D gene uncertain. The CDR3 runs to 13 residues. Germline CDR1 and CDR2: WSHSY and SAAADI. Trimming removed 3 bases at V and 0 bases at J, with 2 bases between.

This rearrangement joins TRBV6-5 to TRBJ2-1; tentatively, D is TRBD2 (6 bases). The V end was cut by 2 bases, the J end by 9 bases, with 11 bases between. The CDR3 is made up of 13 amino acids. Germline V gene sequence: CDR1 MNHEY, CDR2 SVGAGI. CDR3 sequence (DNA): TGTGCCAGCAGTTACCCGGGAGCGGGTGAGCAGTTCTTC. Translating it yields CASSYPGAGEQFF.

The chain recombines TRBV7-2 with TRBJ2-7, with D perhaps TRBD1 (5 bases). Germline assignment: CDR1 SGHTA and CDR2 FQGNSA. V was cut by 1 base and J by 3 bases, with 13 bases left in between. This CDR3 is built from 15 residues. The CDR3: CASSLEAGNYYEQYF. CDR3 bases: TGTGCCAGCAGCTTAGAAGCAGGGAATTACTACGAGCAGTACTTC.

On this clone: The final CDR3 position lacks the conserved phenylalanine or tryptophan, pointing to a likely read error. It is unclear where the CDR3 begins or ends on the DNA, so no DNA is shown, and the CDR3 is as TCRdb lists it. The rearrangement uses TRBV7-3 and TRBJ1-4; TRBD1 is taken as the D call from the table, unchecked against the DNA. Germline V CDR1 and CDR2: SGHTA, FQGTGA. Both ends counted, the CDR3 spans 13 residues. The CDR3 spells CASSLVHRGHYLL.

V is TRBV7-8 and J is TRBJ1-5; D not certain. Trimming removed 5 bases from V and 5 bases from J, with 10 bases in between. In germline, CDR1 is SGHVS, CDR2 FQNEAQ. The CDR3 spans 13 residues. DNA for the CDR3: TGTGCCAGCAGCCCGCGACTCGATCAGCCCCAGCATTTT. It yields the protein CASSPRLDQPQHF. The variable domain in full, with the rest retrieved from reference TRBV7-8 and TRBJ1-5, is GAGVSQSPRYKVAKRGQDVALRCDPISGHVSLFWYQQALGQGPEFLTYFQNEAQLDKSGLPSDRFFAERPEGSVSTLKIQRTQQEDSAVYLCASSPRLDQPQHFGDGTRLSIL.

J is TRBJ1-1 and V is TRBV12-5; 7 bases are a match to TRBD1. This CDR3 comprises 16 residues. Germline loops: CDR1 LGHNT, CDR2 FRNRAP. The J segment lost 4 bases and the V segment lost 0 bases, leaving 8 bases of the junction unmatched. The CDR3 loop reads CASGLVISAGGTEAFF. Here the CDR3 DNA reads TGTGCTAGTGGTTTGGTAATTTCGGCAGGGGGCACTGAAGCTTTCTTT.

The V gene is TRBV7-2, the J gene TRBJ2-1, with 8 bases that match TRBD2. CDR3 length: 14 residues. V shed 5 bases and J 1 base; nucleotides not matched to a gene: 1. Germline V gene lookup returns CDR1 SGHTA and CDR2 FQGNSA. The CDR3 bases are TGTGCCAGCAGCCCGGGAGGGTCCTACAATGAGCAGTTCTTC. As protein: CASSPGGSYNEQFF.

The CDR3 sequence is CASSYGGALVQETQYF. CDR3 nucleotides: TGTGCCAGCAGTTACGGCGGGGCTCTTGTACAAGAGACCCAGTACTTC. The V gene is TRBV6-6, the J gene TRBJ2-5, with a possible D match to TRBD2 (6 bases). Germline CDR1 MNHNY, CDR2 SVGAGI (reference sequence). The CDR3 covers 16 residues. Trimming shortened V by 2 bases and J by 2 bases, and 15 bases separated the two germline ends.

This CDR3 is CASSLRDRGPLGGELFF. The CDR3 DNA follows: TGTGCCAGCAGCTTGCGGGACAGGGGGCCCTTGGGGGGGGAGCTGTTTTTT. The rearrangement uses TRBV5-4 and TRBJ2-2; TRBD1 matches 12 bases. V lost 1 base to trimming and J lost 8 bases; unmatched junction nucleotides: 9. In germline, CDR1 is SGHNT, CDR2 YYREEE (reference sequence). This CDR3 has 17 amino acids.

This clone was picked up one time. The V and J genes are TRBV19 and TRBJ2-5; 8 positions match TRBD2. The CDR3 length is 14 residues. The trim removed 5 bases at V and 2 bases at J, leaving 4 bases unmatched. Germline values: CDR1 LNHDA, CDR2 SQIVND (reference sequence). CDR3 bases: TGTGCCAGTAGTCGGGGGGGCCGGCAAGAGACCCAGTACTTC. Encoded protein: CASSRGGRQETQYF.

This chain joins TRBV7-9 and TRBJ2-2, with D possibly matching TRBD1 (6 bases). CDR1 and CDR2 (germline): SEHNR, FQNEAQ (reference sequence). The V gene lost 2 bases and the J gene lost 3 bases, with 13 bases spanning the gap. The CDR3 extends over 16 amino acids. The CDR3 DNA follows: TGTGCCAGCAGCTTATTAAAAGGACAGTACACCGGGGAGCTGTTTTTT. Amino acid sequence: CASSLLKGQYTGELFF.

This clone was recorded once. The CDR3 sequence: CATSRQGSTPHGYTF. The CDR3 bases are TGTGCCACCAGCAGACAGGGCTCTACACCCCATGGCTACACCTTC. The V gene is TRBV15, the J gene TRBJ1-2; TRBD1 might be the D (5 bases). Germline V gives CDR1 LNHNV, CDR2 YYDKDF (reference sequence). This CDR3 has 15 residues. Deletions cut 2 bases from V and 6 bases from J, with 16 bases between.

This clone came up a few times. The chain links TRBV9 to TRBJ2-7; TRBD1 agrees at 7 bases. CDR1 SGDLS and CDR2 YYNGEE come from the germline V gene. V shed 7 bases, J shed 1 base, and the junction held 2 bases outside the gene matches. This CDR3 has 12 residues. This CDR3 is CASGTASYEQYF. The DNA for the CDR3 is TGTGCCAGCGGGACAGCTTCCTACGAGCAGTACTTC.